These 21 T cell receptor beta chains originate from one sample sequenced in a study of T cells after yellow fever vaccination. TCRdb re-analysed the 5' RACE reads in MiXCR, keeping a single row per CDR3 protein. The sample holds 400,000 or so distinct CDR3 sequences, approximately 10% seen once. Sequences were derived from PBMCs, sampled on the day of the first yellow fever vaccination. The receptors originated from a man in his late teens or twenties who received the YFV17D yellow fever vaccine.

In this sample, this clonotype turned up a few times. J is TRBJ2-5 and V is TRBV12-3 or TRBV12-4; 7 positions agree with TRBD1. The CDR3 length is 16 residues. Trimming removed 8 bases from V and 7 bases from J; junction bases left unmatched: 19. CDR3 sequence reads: CASASRTGGRPATQYF. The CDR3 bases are TGTGCCAGCGCAAGCAGGACAGGTGGGAGACCGGCGACCCAGTACTTC.

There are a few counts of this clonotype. The CDR3 DNA reads as TGTGCCAGCAGCCGAACCTTGAACACTGAAGCTTTCTTT. Translating it yields CASSRTLNTEAFF. This chain links TRBV7-8 with TRBJ1-1; the D is unclear. The CDR3 has 13 residues. Trimming took off 5 bases at V and 0 bases at J, with 7 bases between the two ends. CDR1 is SGHVS and CDR2 is FQNEAQ in the germline V gene.

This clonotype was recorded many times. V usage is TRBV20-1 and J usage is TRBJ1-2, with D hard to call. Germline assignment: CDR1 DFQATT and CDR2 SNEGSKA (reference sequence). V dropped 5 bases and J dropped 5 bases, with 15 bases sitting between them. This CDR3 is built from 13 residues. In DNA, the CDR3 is TGCAGTGCTGGGAGACTAAGGCCTTATGGCTACACCTTC. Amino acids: CSAGRLRPYGYTF.

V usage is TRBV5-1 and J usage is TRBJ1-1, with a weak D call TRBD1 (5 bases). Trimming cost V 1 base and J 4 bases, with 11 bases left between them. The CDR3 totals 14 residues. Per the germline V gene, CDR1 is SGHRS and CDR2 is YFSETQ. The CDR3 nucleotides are TGCGCCAGCAGCTTGATACGGGGGTCCACTGAAGCTTTCTTT. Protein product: CASSLIRGSTEAFF.

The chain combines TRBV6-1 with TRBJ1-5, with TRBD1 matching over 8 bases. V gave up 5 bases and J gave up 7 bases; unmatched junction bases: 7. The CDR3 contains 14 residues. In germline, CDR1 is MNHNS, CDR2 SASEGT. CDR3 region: CASSRRQGRQPQHF. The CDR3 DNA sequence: TGTGCCAGCAGTCGCCGACAGGGGAGGCAGCCCCAGCATTTT.

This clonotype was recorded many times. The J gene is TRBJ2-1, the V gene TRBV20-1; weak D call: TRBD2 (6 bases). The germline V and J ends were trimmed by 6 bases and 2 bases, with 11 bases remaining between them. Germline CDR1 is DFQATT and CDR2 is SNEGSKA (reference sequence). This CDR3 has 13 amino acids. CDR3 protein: CSAIRTTYNEQFF. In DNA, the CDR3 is TGCAGTGCGATCAGGACTACCTACAATGAGCAGTTCTTC.

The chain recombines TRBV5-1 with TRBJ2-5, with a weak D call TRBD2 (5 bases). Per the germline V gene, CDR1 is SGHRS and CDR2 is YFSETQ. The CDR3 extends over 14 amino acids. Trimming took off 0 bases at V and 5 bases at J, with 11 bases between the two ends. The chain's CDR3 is CASSLEPGGETQYF. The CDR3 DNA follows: TGCGCCAGCAGCTTGGAGCCAGGCGGGGAGACCCAGTACTTC.

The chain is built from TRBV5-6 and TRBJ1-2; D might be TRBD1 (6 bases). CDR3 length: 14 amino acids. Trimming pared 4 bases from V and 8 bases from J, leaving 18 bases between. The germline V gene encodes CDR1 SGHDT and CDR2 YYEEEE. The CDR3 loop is CASSRTALIRGYTF. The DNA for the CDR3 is TGTGCCAGCAGCCGGACAGCACTGATCCGGGGCTACACCTTC.

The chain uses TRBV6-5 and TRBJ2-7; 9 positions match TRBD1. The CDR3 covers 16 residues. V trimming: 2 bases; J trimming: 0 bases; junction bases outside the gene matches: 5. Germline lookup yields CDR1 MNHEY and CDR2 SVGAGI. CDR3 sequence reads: CASSYRGQGISYEQYF. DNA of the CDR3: TGTGCCAGCAGTTACCGCGGACAGGGGATCTCCTACGAGCAGTACTTC.

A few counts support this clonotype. The CDR3 is CASSREPNTGELFF. The CDR3 DNA follows: TGTGCCAGTAGTAGAGAACCAAACACCGGGGAGCTGTTTTTT. This chain connects TRBV19 to TRBJ2-2; no clear D. The CDR3 is made up of 14 amino acids. V lost 4 bases to trimming and J lost 2 bases, with 8 bases between them. Germline loops: CDR1 LNHDA, CDR2 SQIVND (reference sequence).

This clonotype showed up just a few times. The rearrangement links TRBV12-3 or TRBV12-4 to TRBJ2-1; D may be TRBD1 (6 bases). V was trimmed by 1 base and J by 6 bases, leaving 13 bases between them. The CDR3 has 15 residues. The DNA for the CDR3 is TGTGCCAGCAGTTTAGTGGCAGGGGTTATCAATGAGCAGTTCTTC. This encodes CASSLVAGVINEQFF.

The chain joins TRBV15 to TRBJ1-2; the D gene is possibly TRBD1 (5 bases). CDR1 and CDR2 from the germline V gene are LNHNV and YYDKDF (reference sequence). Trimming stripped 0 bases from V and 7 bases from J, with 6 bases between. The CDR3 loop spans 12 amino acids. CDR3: CATSRDGGGYTF. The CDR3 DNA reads TGTGCCACCAGCAGAGATGGGGGTGGCTACACCTTC.

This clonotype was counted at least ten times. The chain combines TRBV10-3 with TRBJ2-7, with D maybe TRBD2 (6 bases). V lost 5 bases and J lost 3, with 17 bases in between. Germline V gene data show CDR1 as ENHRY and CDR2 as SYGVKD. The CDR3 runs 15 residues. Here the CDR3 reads CAISPRDGLNYEQYF. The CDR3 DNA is TGTGCCATCAGTCCCCGGGACGGACTAAACTACGAGCAGTACTTC.

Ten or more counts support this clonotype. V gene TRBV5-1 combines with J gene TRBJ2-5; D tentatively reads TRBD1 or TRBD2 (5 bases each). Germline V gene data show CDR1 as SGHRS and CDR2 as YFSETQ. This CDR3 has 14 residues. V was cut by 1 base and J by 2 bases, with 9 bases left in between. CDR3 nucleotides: TGCGCCAGCAGCTTGTGGGGGTTTCAAGAGACCCAGTACTTC. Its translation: CASSLWGFQETQYF.

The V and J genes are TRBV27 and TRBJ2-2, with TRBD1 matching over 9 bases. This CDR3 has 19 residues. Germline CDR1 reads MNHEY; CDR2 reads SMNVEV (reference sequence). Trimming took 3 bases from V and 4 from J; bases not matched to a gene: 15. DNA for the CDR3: TGTGCCAGCAGTTTGTTGGCCCTGCGTCCGGGACAGGGCACCGGGGAGCTGTTTTTT. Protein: CASSLLALRPGQGTGELFF.

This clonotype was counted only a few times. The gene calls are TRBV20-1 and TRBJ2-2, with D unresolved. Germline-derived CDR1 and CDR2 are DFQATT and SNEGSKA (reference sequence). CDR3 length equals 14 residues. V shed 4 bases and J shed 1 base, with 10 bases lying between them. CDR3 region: CSATTTKNTGELFF. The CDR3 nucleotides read TGCAGTGCTACGACCACTAAGAACACCGGGGAGCTGTTTTTT.

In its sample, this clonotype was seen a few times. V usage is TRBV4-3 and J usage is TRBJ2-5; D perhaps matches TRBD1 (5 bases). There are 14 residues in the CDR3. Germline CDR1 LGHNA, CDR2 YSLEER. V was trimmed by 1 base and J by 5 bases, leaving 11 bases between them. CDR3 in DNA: TGCGCCAGCAGCCAAGGGCAGGGTATCGAGACCCAGTACTTC. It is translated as CASSQGQGIETQYF.

The DNA of the CDR3 is TGTGCCAGCAGCTTCAAGGGAGCGGAGACCCAGTACTTC. Amino acids: CASSFKGAETQYF. The chain employs TRBV7-3 and TRBJ2-5; D is possibly TRBD2 (5 bases). Trimming shortened V by 3 bases and J by 5 bases, and 10 bases separated the two germline ends. The CDR3 runs to 13 residues. The germline V gene has CDR1 SGHTA and CDR2 FQGTGA.

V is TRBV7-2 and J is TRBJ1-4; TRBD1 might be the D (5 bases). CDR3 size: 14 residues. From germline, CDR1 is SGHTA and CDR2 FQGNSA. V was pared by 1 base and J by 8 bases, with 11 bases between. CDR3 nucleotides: TGTGCCAGCAGCTTAGGGACACACTCCGAAAAACTGTTTTTT. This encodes CASSLGTHSEKLFF.

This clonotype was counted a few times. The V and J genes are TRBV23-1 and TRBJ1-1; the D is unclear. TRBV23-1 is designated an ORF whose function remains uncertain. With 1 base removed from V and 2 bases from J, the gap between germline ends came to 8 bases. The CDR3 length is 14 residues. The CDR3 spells CASSQWADNTEAFF. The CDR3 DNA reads TGCGCCAGCAGTCAATGGGCGGACAACACTGAAGCTTTCTTT.

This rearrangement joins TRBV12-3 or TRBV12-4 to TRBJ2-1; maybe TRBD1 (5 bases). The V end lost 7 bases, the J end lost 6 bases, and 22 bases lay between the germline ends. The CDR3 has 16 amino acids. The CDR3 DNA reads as TGTGCCAGCACCCCTCCCCGGCCAGGGCCATCCAATGAGCAGTTCTTC. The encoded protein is CASTPPRPGPSNEQFF.